The following is a T cell receptor (beta chain) sequence with its context. Its cognate antigen is unknown. CDR1 and CDR2 (germline): DFQATT, SNEGSKA (reference sequence). The V end lost 0 bases, the J end lost 4 bases, and 18 bases lay between the germline ends. CDR3 length: 16 amino acids. Authors' analysis steps: Building a distant-metastasis classifier for papillary thyroid cancer drew on CDR3 differences across clinicopathological groups. TCRdb re-analyzed the PCR reads through MiXCR. For this entry, the V and J calls and clone size follow TCRdb and not the study's own pipeline. The table records tens of thousands of clones, roughly 4% of them present only once. Thyroid surgery was performed in patients who had received no treatment beforehand. The sample comes from a study of metastatic and nonmetastatic thyroid tumors. The wider study: Repertoires were compared across blood and tumor or nodule tissue from malignant and benign thyroid patients. Study results and limitations: Relative to benign nodules, malignant thyroid tumors were reportedly characterized by significantly elevated TCR beta diversity in blood and tumor.

The TCR sequence derives from a female donor with papillary thyroid cancer or a benign thyroid nodule (not recorded which). Some clones in this sample may be carry-over from other donors' samples. The V and J genes are TRBV20-1 and TRBJ1-2; perhaps TRBD1 as D (5 bases). Sequencing was carried out using blood. CDR3 nucleotides: TGCAGTGCTAGAGATCTAGGTCTCGACAGATCCTATGGCTACACCTTC. Its protein product is CSARDLGLDRSYGYTF.